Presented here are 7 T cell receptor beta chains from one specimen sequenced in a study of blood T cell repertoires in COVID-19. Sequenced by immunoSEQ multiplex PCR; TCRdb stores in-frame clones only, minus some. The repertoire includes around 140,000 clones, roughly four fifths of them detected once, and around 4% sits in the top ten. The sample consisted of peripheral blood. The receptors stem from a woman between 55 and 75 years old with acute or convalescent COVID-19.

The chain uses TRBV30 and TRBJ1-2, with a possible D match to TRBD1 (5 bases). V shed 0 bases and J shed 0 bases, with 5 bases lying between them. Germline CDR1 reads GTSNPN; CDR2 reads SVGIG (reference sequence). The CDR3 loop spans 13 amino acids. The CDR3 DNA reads TGTGCCTGGAGTGTACAGGCTAACTATGGCTACACCTTC. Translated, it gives CAWSVQANYGYTF.

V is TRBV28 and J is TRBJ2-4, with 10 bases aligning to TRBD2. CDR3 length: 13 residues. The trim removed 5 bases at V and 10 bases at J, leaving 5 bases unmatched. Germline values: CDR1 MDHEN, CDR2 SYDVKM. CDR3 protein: CASSKTGLAIQYF. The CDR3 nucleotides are TGTGCCAGCAGTAAGACGGGACTAGCGATTCAGTACTTC.

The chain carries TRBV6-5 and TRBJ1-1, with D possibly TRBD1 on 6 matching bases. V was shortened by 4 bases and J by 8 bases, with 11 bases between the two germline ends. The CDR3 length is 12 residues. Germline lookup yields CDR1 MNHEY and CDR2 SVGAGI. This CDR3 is CASSSEQGEAFF. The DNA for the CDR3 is TGTGCCAGCAGTTCCGAACAGGGAGAAGCTTTCTTT.

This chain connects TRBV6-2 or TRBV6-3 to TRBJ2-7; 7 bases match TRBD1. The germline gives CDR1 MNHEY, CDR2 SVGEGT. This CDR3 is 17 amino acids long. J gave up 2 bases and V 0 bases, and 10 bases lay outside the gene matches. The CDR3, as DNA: TGTGCCAGCAGTTACTCGACCTACAGGGGCGGACCCTACGAGCAGTACTTC. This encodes CASSYSTYRGGPYEQYF.

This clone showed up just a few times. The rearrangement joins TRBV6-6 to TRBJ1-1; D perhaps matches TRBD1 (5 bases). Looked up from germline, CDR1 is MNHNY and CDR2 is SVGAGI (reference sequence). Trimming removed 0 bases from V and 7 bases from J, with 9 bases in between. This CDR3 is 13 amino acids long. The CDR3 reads CASSYSGGDEAFF. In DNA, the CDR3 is TGTGCCAGCAGTTACTCCGGAGGGGATGAAGCTTTCTTT.

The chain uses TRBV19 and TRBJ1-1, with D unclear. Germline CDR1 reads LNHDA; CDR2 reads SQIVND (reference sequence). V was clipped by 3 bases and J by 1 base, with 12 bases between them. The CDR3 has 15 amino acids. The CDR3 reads CASSISVAWNTEAFF. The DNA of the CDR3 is TGTGCCAGTAGTATCTCAGTAGCCTGGAACACTGAAGCTTTCTTT.

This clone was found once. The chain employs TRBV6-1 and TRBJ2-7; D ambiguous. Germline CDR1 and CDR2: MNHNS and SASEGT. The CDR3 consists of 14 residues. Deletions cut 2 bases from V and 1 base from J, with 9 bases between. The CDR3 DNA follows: TGTGCCAGCAGTGAATTTTTCCGGTCCTACGAGCAGTACTTC. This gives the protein CASSEFFRSYEQYF.